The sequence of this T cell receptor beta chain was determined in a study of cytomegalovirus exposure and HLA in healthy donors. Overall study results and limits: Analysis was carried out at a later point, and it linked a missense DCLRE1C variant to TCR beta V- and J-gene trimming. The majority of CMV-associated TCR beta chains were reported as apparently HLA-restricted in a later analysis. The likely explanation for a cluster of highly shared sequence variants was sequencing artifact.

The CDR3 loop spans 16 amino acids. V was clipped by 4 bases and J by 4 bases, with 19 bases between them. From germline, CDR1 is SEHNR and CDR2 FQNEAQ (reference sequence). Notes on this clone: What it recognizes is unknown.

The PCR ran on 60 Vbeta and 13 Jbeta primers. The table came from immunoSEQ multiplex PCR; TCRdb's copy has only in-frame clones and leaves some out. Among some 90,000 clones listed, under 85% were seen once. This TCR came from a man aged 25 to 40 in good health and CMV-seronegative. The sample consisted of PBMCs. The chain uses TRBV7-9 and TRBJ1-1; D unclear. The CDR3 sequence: CASSYRLGGEVTEAFF. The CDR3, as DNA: TGTGCCAGCAGCTATCGATTAGGAGGTGAGGTCACTGAAGCTTTCTTT.